The 25 T cell receptor beta chains below were found in one sample sequenced in a study of T cells after yellow fever vaccination. Using its own MiXCR run on the 5' RACE reads, TCRdb lists one record per CDR3 protein. Among over 250,000 distinct CDR3 sequences listed, roughly 4.3% were seen once. The source was PBMCs, collected 5 days after the yellow fever booster vaccination. Every receptor here comes from a man aged 18-30 years who received the YFV17D yellow fever vaccine.

The V and J genes are TRBV5-1 and TRBJ2-1; 8 positions match TRBD1. The CDR3 runs 18 residues. The J segment lost 5 bases and the V segment lost 0 bases, leaving 13 bases of the junction unmatched. Germline CDR1 SGHRS, CDR2 YFSETQ. CDR3 nucleotide sequence: TGCGCCAGCAGCTTGGTGGTGGTAGGACAGGGTTCCGACAATGAGCAGTTCTTC. Translating gives CASSLVVVGQGSDNEQFF.

At least ten counts were recorded for this clonotype. The chain employs TRBV5-1 and TRBJ2-7, with 7 bases that match TRBD1. The germline CDR1 and CDR2 sequences are SGHRS and YFSETQ. Germline trimming cut 3 bases from V and 3 bases from J; bases unmatched to any gene: 9. The CDR3 sequence is 15 residues long. CDR3 region: CASSSLRDSFYEQYF. CDR3 sequence (DNA): TGCGCCAGCAGCTCTCTCCGGGACAGCTTCTACGAGCAGTACTTC.

There are a few counts of this clonotype. V is TRBV29-1 and J is TRBJ2-4, with D possibly TRBD2 on 5 matching bases. Between the trimmed V and J ends, which lost 3 bases and 1 base, there was a span of 10 bases. The length of the CDR3 is 14 residues. The germline gives CDR1 SQVTM, CDR2 ANQGSEA. The CDR3, as DNA: TGCAGCGTTGAGGGAGATGGGGCCAAAAACATTCAGTACTTC. Translating it yields CSVEGDGAKNIQYF.

This clonotype was observed many times. V gene TRBV5-1 combines with J gene TRBJ2-1; D gene ambiguous. The ends were cut back, 0 bases at V and 10 bases at J, with 8 bases in the middle. The germline gives CDR1 SGHRS, CDR2 YFSETQ. The CDR3 contains 12 residues. The CDR3 coding sequence is TGCGCCAGCAGCTTGGGAGGCCGGGAGCAGTTCTTC. Translated: CASSLGGREQFF.

V usage is TRBV4-1 and J usage is TRBJ2-5, with 9 bases that match TRBD2. The CDR3 totals 14 residues. V shed 4 bases, J shed 5 bases, and the junction held 5 bases outside the gene matches. The V gene's germline CDR1 is MGHRA and CDR2 YSYEKL. The CDR3 DNA follows: TGCGCCAGCAGCCTTATAGCGGGGGTTGAGACCCAGTACTTC. Translating gives CASSLIAGVETQYF.

The chain has TRBV7-9 and TRBJ2-3, with TRBD2 matching 12 bases. Germline V gene data show CDR1 as SEHNR and CDR2 as FQNEAQ (reference sequence). CDR3 length: 18 residues. With V trimmed by 4 bases and J by 0 bases, 8 bases remained unmatched. The chain's CDR3 is CASSSGLAGRLSTDTQYF. CDR3 sequence (DNA): TGTGCCAGCAGCTCCGGACTAGCGGGGCGTCTAAGCACAGATACGCAGTATTTT.

This clonotype was detected many times. The junction and the germline gene differ at one end; a read error may be behind it. This chain links TRBV4-1 with TRBJ1-4; D remains ambiguous. The CDR3 loop spans 15 amino acids. The germline CDR1 and CDR2 sequences are MGHRA and YSYEKL. The CDR3: CASSQDEIRREKLFF. The CDR3, as DNA: TGCGCCAGCAGTCAAGATGAGATTAGGAGGGAAAAACTGTTTTTT.

At least ten counts were recorded for this clonotype. V gene TRBV24-1 combines with J gene TRBJ2-5; 8 bases are shared with TRBD1. Germline CDR1 is KGHDR and CDR2 is SFDVKD. The CDR3 runs to 11 residues. Losses at the gene ends were 9 bases for V and 5 bases for J; bases not matched to a gene: 1. The CDR3 protein is CATGQGETQYF. The CDR3, as DNA: TGTGCCACCGGACAGGGTGAGACCCAGTACTTC.

This clonotype was observed a handful of times. The DNA for the CDR3 is TGTGCCAGCAGTTACTCGGGACTGTACTATGGCTACACCTTC. As protein: CASSYSGLYYGYTF. J is TRBJ1-2 and V is TRBV6-5, with a tentative D call TRBD1 (5 bases). The CDR3 consists of 14 residues. Trimming stripped 0 bases from V and 3 bases from J, with 8 bases between. CDR1 and CDR2 from the germline V gene are MNHEY and SVGAGI.

This clonotype was counted between two and nine times. V usage is TRBV7-2 and J usage is TRBJ1-1; D not resolved. CDR1 is SGHTA, CDR2 FQGNSA, per germline. Trimming took 2 bases from V and 0 from J, leaving 4 bases between them. The CDR3 sequence is 13 residues long. Here the CDR3 DNA reads TGTGCCAGCAGCTTATGGTTGAACACTGAAGCTTTCTTT. This translates into CASSLWLNTEAFF.

This clonotype was observed many times. This chain uses TRBV10-3 with TRBJ2-7; D perhaps matches TRBD2 (5 bases). Trimming shortened V by 11 bases and J by 0 bases, and 14 bases separated the two germline ends. This CDR3 is 13 amino acids long. Per germline, CDR1 ENHRY and CDR2 SYGVKD. The CDR3 reads CASGSSGSYEQYV. CDR3 in DNA: TGTGCCTCGGGAAGCTCAGGCTCCTACGAGCAGTACGTC.

This clonotype was counted ten times or more. The gene calls are TRBV27 and TRBJ2-3; D remains unclear. The CDR3 runs 13 residues. Germline V gives CDR1 MNHEY, CDR2 SMNVEV (reference sequence). V was clipped by 3 bases and J by 7 bases, with 11 bases between them. CDR3 amino acids: CASSLGMGYTQYF. The CDR3 nucleotides are TGTGCCAGCAGTTTGGGGATGGGGTATACGCAGTATTTT.

This clonotype was seen a single time. The chain carries TRBV21-1 and TRBJ1-6. TRBV21-1 is flagged as a pseudogene. The CDR3 is 15 amino acids. Here the CDR3 DNA reads TGTGCCAGCAGCAAAGGAGGAGAGCATAATTCACCCCTCGACTTT. Translated, it gives CASSKGGEHNSPLDF.

This clonotype was seen repeatedly, ten times or more. The chain is built from TRBV9 and TRBJ2-1, with 8 bases fitting TRBD2. The J segment lost 4 bases and the V segment lost 4 bases, leaving 7 bases of the junction unmatched. The CDR3 sequence is 15 residues long. Germline V gives CDR1 SGDLS, CDR2 YYNGEE. This CDR3 reads CASSTSGGRYNEQFF. CDR3 in DNA: TGTGCCAGCAGCACCAGCGGGGGCCGATACAATGAGCAGTTCTTC. The complete variable domain, with remaining parts taken from reference TRBV9 and TRBJ2-1, reads DSGVTQTPKHLITATGQRVTLRCSPRSGDLSVYWYQQSLDQGLQFLIQYYNGEERAKGNILERFSAQQFPDLHSELNLSSLELGDSALYFCASSTSGGRYNEQFFGPGTRLTVL.

This clonotype was picked up a small number of times. The rearrangement joins TRBV20-1 to TRBJ2-1; D call uncertain. Germline CDR1 reads DFQATT; CDR2 reads SNEGSKA (reference sequence). This CDR3 has 15 residues. V was pared by 4 bases and J by 6 bases, with 19 bases between. The CDR3 sequence is CSATQTYFTANEQFF. CDR3 in DNA: TGCAGTGCTACGCAGACCTACTTCACGGCCAATGAGCAGTTCTTC.

This chain links TRBV6-5 with TRBJ1-5, with D uncertain. The CDR3 spans 14 residues. The ends were cut back, 2 bases at V and 2 bases at J, with 7 bases in the middle. The germline V gene has CDR1 MNHEY and CDR2 SVGAGI. CDR3 in DNA: TGTGCCAGCAGTTACCGGCAGGGCAATCAGCCCCAGCATTTT. Translating it yields CASSYRQGNQPQHF.

This clonotype was observed a few times. V gene TRBV10-3 combines with J gene TRBJ2-2; D unresolved. CDR1 is ENHRY, CDR2 SYGVKD, per germline. The V gene lost 7 bases and the J gene lost 6 bases, with 42 bases spanning the gap. The CDR3 is made up of 23 amino acids. CDR3 in DNA: TGTGCCATCAACTCGGCGCACGTTTGGGTCGGTATTGGGTCAGACGGCGGTTCCGGGGAGCTGTTTTTT. Translated, it gives CAINSAHVWVGIGSDGGSGELFF.

A few counts support this clonotype. The chain joins TRBV20-1 to TRBJ2-7, with 9 bases that match TRBD1. The CDR3 is 14 amino acids. Trimming took 4 bases from V and 2 from J; bases not matched to a gene: 6. CDR1 and CDR2 from the germline V gene are DFQATT and SNEGSKA (reference sequence). CDR3 nucleotide sequence: TGCAGTGCTACACAGGGGGCCGTCCCCTACGAGCAGTACTTC. Translating gives CSATQGAVPYEQYF.

In DNA, the CDR3 is TGTGCCAGCAGCGGCAGGGCACAAGAAGCTTTCTTT. Amino acids: CASSGRAQEAFF. The J gene is TRBJ1-1, the V gene TRBV7-9, with D perhaps TRBD1 (5 bases). The CDR3 spans 12 residues. Germline values: CDR1 SEHNR, CDR2 FQNEAQ (reference sequence). Between the trimmed V and J ends, which lost 5 bases and 8 bases, there was a span of 12 bases.

This chain joins TRBV5-1 and TRBJ2-4; TRBD2 matches 7 bases. There are 17 residues in the CDR3. Germline lookup yields CDR1 SGHRS and CDR2 YFSETQ. Losses at the gene ends were 3 bases for V and 3 bases for J; bases not matched to a gene: 12. DNA for the CDR3: TGCGCCAGCAGCTCCCCGGCGGGGGTTGTTGGCAAAAACATTCAGTACTTC. Translation gives CASSSPAGVVGKNIQYF.

The CDR3 protein is CASSYSSGNTGELFF. CDR3 sequence (DNA): TGTGCCAGCAGTTACTCGTCCGGGAACACCGGGGAGCTGTTTTTT. This chain uses TRBV6-5 with TRBJ2-2; D call uncertain. The CDR3 has 15 residues. V lost 0 bases and J lost 1, with 6 bases in between. From germline, CDR1 is MNHEY and CDR2 SVGAGI.

The CDR3 here is CASSQRLVDTGELFF. The CDR3 nucleotides are TGTGCCAGCAGCCAAAGGCTAGTAGACACCGGGGAGCTGTTTTTT. The chain links TRBV3-1 to TRBJ2-2, with unresolved D. The CDR3 spans 15 residues. V was pared by 2 bases and J by 3 bases, with 10 bases between. CDR1 is LGHDT and CDR2 is YNNKEL in the germline V gene (reference sequence).

The CDR3 bases are TGTGCCAGCAGTGCAGGGGTGAGCAATCAGCCCCAGCATTTT. Its protein product is CASSAGVSNQPQHF. V is TRBV12-3 or TRBV12-4 and J is TRBJ1-5; tentative D call: TRBD1 (6 bases). This CDR3 contains 14 residues. Trimming left V 5 bases short and J 1 base short, with 9 bases between.

This clonotype showed up many times. This chain uses TRBV29-1 with TRBJ1-1; no clear D. Trimming pared 2 bases from V and 3 bases from J, leaving 13 bases between. CDR1 is SQVTM, CDR2 ANQGSEA, per germline. The CDR3 runs to 14 residues. This CDR3 is CSVEKSSSDTEAFF. CDR3 nucleotides: TGCAGCGTTGAAAAGTCTTCCTCGGACACTGAAGCTTTCTTT.

This clonotype was observed a few times. The chain recombines TRBV5-4 with TRBJ1-1; 8 bases align to TRBD1. V lost 2 bases to trimming and J lost 6 bases; unmatched junction nucleotides: 3. CDR3 size: 13 residues. Germline assignment: CDR1 SGHNT and CDR2 YYREEE (reference sequence). The DNA of the CDR3 is TGTGCCAGCAGCTTACAGACAGGGGCTGAAGCTTTCTTT. It yields the protein CASSLQTGAEAFF.